This T cell receptor beta chain comes out of a study of preoperative IRX-2 immunotherapy in early breast cancer. TCRdb's copy holds only in-frame clones and misses some; the assay was immunoSEQ multiplex PCR. The sample has 40,000 to 45,000 clones; 70% to 85% are singletons. Trimming pared 6 bases from V and 3 bases from J, leaving 11 bases between. The germline gives CDR1 MNHGY, CDR2 SAAAGT. The CDR3 is 13 amino acids. The treatment was: preoperative locoregional IRX-2 cytokine immunotherapy. Samples came from a phase Ib trial of preoperative locoregional IRX-2 cytokine immunotherapy. The TCR sequence derives from a human donor with breast cancer. V usage is TRBV6-8 and J usage is TRBJ2-5; D not resolved. The material sequenced was tumor tissue, taken after IRX-2 immunotherapy. The CDR3 is CASSRTGKETQYF. The CDR3 region has the DNA TGTGCCAGCAGCCGGACGGGCAAAGAGACCCAGTACTTC.